The rows below give T cell receptor beta chains drawn from one sample of a study of T cells in Graves' hyperthyroidism and ophthalmopathy. MiXCR, applied by TCRdb to the multiplex PCR reads, yields one record per CDR3 protein. In the table there are more than 550,000 distinct CDR3 sequences, about 45% of which are singletons. The sequenced sample was peripheral blood or thyroid tissue (not recorded which). The receptors shown here come from an adult man with Graves' disease, either hyperthyroidism or ophthalmopathy (not recorded which). Both conserved end residues are part of each CDR3. The D gene is left open where the match is weak. Not all rows give a size; the values are once, few, many and, for expanded clones, a class.

TRBV7-6	TRBJ2-7	many	-	15	TGTGCCAGCAGCTTAGTGCTGGGCCAGGGCCACGAGCAGTACTTC	CASSLVLGQGHEQYF
TRBV7-8	TRBJ1-5	-	TRBD1	19	TGTGCCAGCAGCCCCTGGGGACAGGGGGAAGCAAATAGCAATCAGCCCCAGCATTTT	CASSPWGQGEANSNQPQHF
TRBV19	TRBJ1-5	few	-	13	TGTGCCAGTAGGCCCGTGAGCAATCAGCCCCAGCATTTT	CASRPVSNQPQHF
TRBV10-3	TRBJ1-4	few	-	17	TGTGCCATCACCCTGACTCCACCCGACGCAACTAATGAAAAACTGTTTTTT	CAITLTPPDATNEKLFF
TRBV7-2	TRBJ2-7	-	TRBD1	16	TGTGCCAGCAGCTTCAGTGCACAGACAGGGTACCACGAGCAGTACTTC	CASSFSAQTGYHEQYF
TRBV19	TRBJ1-2	few	-	14	TGTGCCAGTAGTATGGACAGTATTTCCTATGGCTACACCTTC	CASSMDSISYGYTF
TRBV27	TRBJ1-4	-	-	14	TGTGCCAGCAGTTTACGCCTGGGAAATGAAAAACTGTTTTTT	CASSLRLGNEKLFF
TRBV5-1	TRBJ1-2	few	TRBD1	16	TGCGCCAGCAGCCGCGAGACAGGGGCCACGCGTATCGGCTACACCTTC	CASSRETGATRIGYTF
TRBV7-9	TRBJ2-2	-	TRBD1	14	TGTGCCAGCAGCCCAGAGACAGGGTTAGGGGAGCTGTTTTTT	CASSPETGLGELFF
TRBV30	TRBJ1-6	-	TRBD1	14	TGTGCCTGGAGCGGGACAGGCCGCGGTTCACCCCTCCACTTT	CAWSGTGRGSPLHF
TRBV10-3	TRBJ1-2	many	-	15	TGTGCCATCAGTGATATGGGCCACGCTAACTATGGCTACACCTTC	CAISDMGHANYGYTF
TRBV7-9	TRBJ2-5	-	-	13	TGTGCCAGCAGCACCCCGGGCGGCGAGACCCAGTACTTC	CASSTPGGETQYF
TRBV12-3/TRBV12-4	TRBJ1-6	few	-	11	TGTGCCAGCAGGGGTGGTTCACCCCTCCACTTT	CASRGGSPLHF
TRBV7-8	TRBJ2-7	-	-	16	TGTGCCAGCAGCTTAGCGATCTCGGGGCAGGGGTACGAGCAGTACTTC	CASSLAISGQGYEQYF
TRBV12-3/TRBV12-4	TRBJ1-1	many	-	13	TGTGCCAGCAGCCCCATAGGTGTAGCTGAAGCTTTCTTT	CASSPIGVAEAFF
TRBV7-3	TRBJ2-7	-	TRBD2	14	TGTGCCAGCAGCTTAAGGGGAGGGTTTTACGAGCAGTACTTC	CASSLRGGFYEQYF
TRBV20-1	TRBJ1-2	-	TRBD1	14	TGCAGTGCTAGGGACAGGGGCCGAGACTATGGCTACACCTTC	CSARDRGRDYGYTF
TRBV5-1	TRBJ2-7	-	TRBD1	15	TGCGCCAGCAGCAAGGCCGGGACAGGGGCGTACGAGCAGTACTTC	CASSKAGTGAYEQYF
TRBV15	TRBJ1-6	-	-	14	TGTGCCACCAGCAGTGAAAATTCGATTTCACCCCTCCACTTT	CATSSENSISPLHF
TRBV20-1	TRBJ2-7	-	-	17	TGCAGTGCTAGGGATGGCCCCTCGGGGCGATTCTCCTACGAGCAGTACTTC	CSARDGPSGRFSYEQYF
TRBV6-2/TRBV6-3	TRBJ1-4	few	-	15	TGTGCCAGCAGTTACTCGGAGACCGTTAATGAAAAACTGTTTTTT	CASSYSETVNEKLFF
TRBV9	TRBJ1-1	many	-	13	TGTGCCAGCAGCCTCCGGGACGGCCTTGAAGCTTTCTTT	CASSLRDGLEAFF
TRBV12-3/TRBV12-4	TRBJ1-6	few	-	14	TGTGCCAGCACTGCCGGGATCTATAATTCACCCCTCCACTTT	CASTAGIYNSPLHF
TRBV14	TRBJ2-7	-	-	15	TGTGCCAGCAGCCAAGATAGGGCCAGAGGCTACGAGCAGTACTTC	CASSQDRARGYEQYF
TRBV10-3	TRBJ1-6	-	TRBD1	14	TGTGCCATCAGTGGGGACAGGGGTGGTTCACCCCTCCACTTT	CAISGDRGGSPLHF
TRBV6-2/TRBV6-3	TRBJ2-7	-	TRBD1	16	TGTGCCAGCAGCTACTCCGGGACAGGGAACTCCTACGAGCAGTACTTC	CASSYSGTGNSYEQYF
TRBV29-1	TRBJ1-6	many	-	16	TGCAGCGTGATACGCTCAGGAGACTCCTATAATTCACCCCTCCACTTT	CSVIRSGDSYNSPLHF
TRBV5-1	TRBJ1-5	many	-	15	TGCGCCAGCAGCTTTAACGCGGGGGAGAATCAGCCCCAGCATTTT	CASSFNAGENQPQHF
TRBV7-3	TRBJ1-2	many	-	14	TGTGCCAGCAGCTTAACGCGACTTGACTATGGCTACACCTTC	CASSLTRLDYGYTF
TRBV20-1	TRBJ2-7	-	-	12	TGCAGTGCAGAAACAGGGAGATACGAGCAGTACTTC	CSAETGRYEQYF
TRBV7-9	TRBJ1-2	few	TRBD1	13	TGTGCCAGCAGCTATACAGGGGGCAGTGGCTACACCTTC	CASSYTGGSGYTF
TRBV7-3	TRBJ1-1	-	-	15	TGTGCCAGCAGCTTATCGGGGCGACCCGGCACTGAAGCTTTCTTT	CASSLSGRPGTEAFF
TRBV2	TRBJ1-5	-	TRBD1	15	TGTGCCAGCAGTCAGGGACAGGTTAGCAATCAGCCCCAGCATTTT	CASSQGQVSNQPQHF
TRBV7-6	TRBJ1-4	-	-	15	TGTGCCAGCAGCCAAGAACCCCCGGGTAATGAAAAACTGTTTTTT	CASSQEPPGNEKLFF
TRBV6-1	TRBJ1-5	many	-	13	TGTGCCAGCAGTGAAGGGGTGGGTCAGCCCCAGCATTTT	CASSEGVGQPQHF
TRBV2	TRBJ1-5	-	-	15	TGTGCCAGCGGTTTCTATCCGGATAGCAATCAGCCCCAGCATTTT	CASGFYPDSNQPQHF
TRBV25-1	TRBJ1-2	many	-	15	TGTGCCAGCAGTGGAGCTACCACAGGAGCCTATGGCTACACCTTC	CASSGATTGAYGYTF